The present TCR beta chain was sequenced within a study of T-cell reconstitution after alpha-beta-depleted transplantation in children. TCRbeta library construction was performed incorporating unique molecular identifiers. In TCRdb, the PCR reads were re-called with MiXCR into one record per CDR3 protein. The table has 90,000 to 95,000 distinct CDR3 sequences, 12% seen once. This clonotype was counted at least ten times. V lost 1 base to trimming and J lost 3 bases; unmatched junction nucleotides: 9. This CDR3 is 16 amino acids long. CDR1 is LNHNV and CDR2 is YYDKDF in the germline V gene (reference sequence).

This clonotype originated in a human donor who donated a stem cell graft to a child with inherited bone marrow failure. The chain uses TRBV15 and TRBJ2-7; 7 bases match TRBD1. The source material was PBMCs from the stem cell graft donor, sampled from the stem cell graft. The CDR3 loop reads CATSRGSDRRFYEQYF. CDR3 nucleotides: TGTGCCACCAGCAGAGGGTCGGACAGGAGATTCTACGAGCAGTACTTC.